The 28 T cell receptor beta chains in this list originate from one sample, sequenced in a study of T cell repertoires in cytomegalovirus infection. These receptors have no identified antigens. Via MiXCR, TCRdb re-called the reads, giving one row per CDR3 protein. The sample holds about 920,000 distinct CDR3 sequences, 25% to 40% seen once. The sample was cultured CD8+ T cells from PBMCs, taken from culture after CMV antigen stimulation. Every receptor here comes from a human donor in good health (CMV status not recorded). Some clones in this sample may be carry-over from other donors' samples.

This clonotype was seen only once. CDR3 sequence: CATSTRPGQDVRGYTF. In nucleotides, the CDR3 is TGTGCCACCAGCACCCGGCCCGGACAGGACGTACGCGGCTACACCTTC. The rearrangement uses TRBV15 and TRBJ1-2, with 7 bases lining up with TRBD1. This CDR3 has 16 amino acids. Germline lookup yields CDR1 LNHNV and CDR2 YYDKDF (reference sequence). Germline trimming cut 4 bases from V and 8 bases from J; bases unmatched to any gene: 16.

V gene TRBV12-3 or TRBV12-4 combines with J gene TRBJ2-7; a weak D match, TRBD1 (6 bases). This CDR3 spans 20 amino acids. Trimming removed 2 bases from V and 2 bases from J, with 28 bases in between. The CDR3 loop is CASSLPRRLQGRVTPYEQYV. The CDR3 DNA reads TGTGCCAGCAGTTTACCGCGTCGGTTACAGGGAAGGGTTACCCCCTACGAGCAGTACGTC.

This clonotype was counted only a few times. V is TRBV6-6 and J is TRBJ2-3, with D possibly TRBD2 on 5 matching bases. The CDR3 has 15 amino acids. V shed 7 bases and J shed 2 bases, with 16 bases lying between them. Germline CDR1 is MNHNY and CDR2 is SVGAGI (reference sequence). DNA for the CDR3: TGTGCCAGCACCTATACTGCGGGTCTCACAGATACGCAGTATTTT. Its protein product is CASTYTAGLTDTQYF.

The chain carries TRBV10-3 and TRBJ2-7; no firm D call. This CDR3 contains 15 residues. V gave up 0 bases and J gave up 6 bases, with 15 bases separating them. CDR1 and CDR2 from the germline V gene are ENHRY and SYGVKD. CDR3 sequence (DNA): TGTGCCATCAGTGAGTCAGGGTCCGAATTAGGCGAGCAGTACTTC. This translates into CAISESGSELGEQYF.

This clonotype was counted a few times. This chain uses TRBV7-8 with TRBJ2-5; 10 nucleotides line up with TRBD2. There are 17 residues in the CDR3. Germline V CDR1 and CDR2: SGHVS, FQNEAQ. After removal of 1 base from V and 2 bases from J, the junction contained 7 bases not matched to a gene. The CDR3 coding sequence is TGTGCCAGCAGCTTAGTTAGCCTAGCGGGGGTTCAAGAGACCCAGTACTTC. Protein: CASSLVSLAGVQETQYF.

The J gene is TRBJ2-7, the V gene TRBV7-9, with D possibly being TRBD1 (5 bases). Germline V CDR1 and CDR2: SEHNR, FQNEAQ (reference sequence). Trimming removed 5 bases at V and 2 bases at J, with 13 bases between. CDR3 length: 14 amino acids. CDR3 sequence: CASSGLDTPYEQYF. In DNA, the CDR3 is TGTGCCAGCAGCGGATTGGACACCCCCTACGAGCAGTACTTC.

The chain carries TRBV29-1 and TRBJ2-1; D unresolved. There are 14 residues in the CDR3. Germline CDR1 is SQVTM and CDR2 is ANQGSEA. V was pared by 2 bases and J by 1 base, with 9 bases between. The CDR3 DNA reads TGCAGCGTTGAATTAGATGGGTCCTACAATGAGCAGTTCTTC. Protein product: CSVELDGSYNEQFF.

This clonotype was seen ten or more times. The V gene is TRBV7-9, the J gene TRBJ2-5; maybe TRBD2 (6 bases). The germline gives CDR1 SEHNR, CDR2 FQNEAQ (reference sequence). The ends were cut back, 1 base at V and 4 bases at J, with 10 bases in the middle. The CDR3 is 14 residues long. CDR3 loop: CASSLVRGGETQYF. Here the CDR3 DNA reads TGTGCCAGCAGCTTAGTAAGGGGAGGAGAGACCCAGTACTTC.

This chain connects TRBV2 to TRBJ2-5, with 8 nucleotides matching TRBD1. The germline V gene has CDR1 SNHLY and CDR2 FYNNEI. V was clipped by 10 bases and J by 5 bases; unmatched bases: 6. CDR3 size: 12 residues. CDR3 amino acids: CAMQGAVETQYF. The CDR3 bases are TGTGCCATGCAGGGGGCAGTGGAGACCCAGTACTTC.

The CDR3 protein is CSAFPSDRFEAFF. CDR3 DNA sequence: TGCAGTGCCTTTCCATCGGACAGGTTTGAAGCTTTCTTT. This chain links TRBV20-1 with TRBJ1-1, with TRBD1 matching over 7 bases. Germline V lookup: CDR1 DFQATT, CDR2 SNEGSKA (reference sequence). Trimming cost V 6 bases and J 7 bases; bases outside gene matches: 11. This CDR3 comprises 13 residues.

The chain has TRBV28 and TRBJ1-4; no clear D. The germline V gene encodes CDR1 MDHEN and CDR2 SYDVKM. CDR3 length: 14 amino acids. Trimming took 5 bases from V and 6 from J, leaving 13 bases between them. The CDR3 reads CASSPDLTDEKLFF. Written as DNA, the CDR3 is TGTGCCAGCAGTCCAGACCTCACGGATGAAAAACTGTTTTTT.

The chain links TRBV7-9 to TRBJ1-4, with 9 positions matching TRBD1. There are 15 residues in the CDR3. Germline-derived CDR1 and CDR2 are SEHNR and FQNEAQ (reference sequence). The trim removed 0 bases at V and 6 bases at J, leaving 2 bases unmatched. Here the CDR3 DNA reads TGTGCCAGCAGCTTAGCTTGGACAGGGGATGAAAAACTGTTTTTT. As protein: CASSLAWTGDEKLFF.

V is TRBV9 and J is TRBJ2-1; the D call may be TRBD1 or TRBD2 (6 bases each). Germline CDR1 and CDR2: SGDLS and YYNGEE. V was clipped by 4 bases and J by 4 bases, with 21 bases between them. This CDR3 contains 17 residues. CDR3 loop: CASSLGARGLIYNEQFF. The CDR3 DNA reads TGTGCCAGCAGCCTCGGGGCCAGGGGACTGATATACAATGAGCAGTTCTTC.

This clonotype has only a few counts. This chain links TRBV5-1 with TRBJ2-7; TRBD1 matches 7 bases. CDR3 length: 14 amino acids. The V and J ends lost 6 bases and 0 bases, in that order; junction bases with no gene match: 6. Germline V gene data show CDR1 as SGHRS and CDR2 as YFSETQ. DNA for the CDR3: TGCGCCAGCACTGGGACAGCTACCTCCTACGAGCAGTACTTC. The encoded protein is CASTGTATSYEQYF. Combining the CDR3 with reference TRBV5-1 and TRBJ2-7 gives the whole variable domain KAGVTQTPRYLIKTRGQQVTLSCSPISGHRSVSWYQQTPGQGLQFLFEYFSETQRNKGNFPGRFSGRQFSNSRSEMNVSTLELGDSALYLCASTGTATSYEQYFGPGTRLTVT.

The CDR3 reads CASSPGLAGGRGTDTQYF. In DNA form, the CDR3 reads TGTGCCAGTAGTCCCGGACTAGCGGGGGGGCGGGGCACAGATACGCAGTATTTT. The chain employs TRBV19 and TRBJ2-3, with 15 bases aligning to TRBD2. CDR1 and CDR2 (germline): LNHDA, SQIVND (reference sequence). V lost 5 bases and J lost 1; bases outside the gene matches: 7. The CDR3 is 18 amino acids.

The rearrangement links TRBV10-3 to TRBJ1-3; D unresolved. Trimming removed 0 bases at V and 8 bases at J, with 8 bases between. The CDR3 contains 13 residues. CDR1 is ENHRY, CDR2 SYGVKD, per germline. The CDR3 spells CAISESQSDTIYF. The CDR3, as DNA: TGTGCCATCAGTGAGTCGCAGTCAGACACCATATATTTT.

The chain links TRBV7-4 to TRBJ1-1, with D maybe TRBD1 (6 bases). CDR3 length: 15 residues. V was clipped by 5 bases and J by 5 bases, with 18 bases between them. Germline V gives CDR1 SGHVT, CDR2 SQSDAQ. The DNA of the CDR3 is TGTGCCAGCAGCCACGGGCCTACAGGGAGAACTGAAGCTTTCTTT. It codes for CASSHGPTGRTEAFF.

About this clonotype: This could be a read error, since a much larger clone is one nucleotide away. The rearrangement links TRBV7-2 to TRBJ2-7; D may be TRBD1 (6 bases). Per the germline V gene, CDR1 is SGHTA and CDR2 is FQGNSA. This CDR3 contains 14 residues. The CDR3 region has the DNA TGTGTCAGCAGCTTAAGTACAGGGTCCTACGAGCAGTACGTC. This codes for CVSSLSTGSYEQYV.

The table lists this clonotype with a few counts. This chain connects TRBV6-5 to TRBJ2-7; maybe TRBD2 (6 bases). There are 13 residues in the CDR3. Looked up from germline, CDR1 is MNHEY and CDR2 is SVGAGI. Trimming removed 0 bases at V and 6 bases at J, with 9 bases between. This CDR3 reads CASSYSKGGEQYV. CDR3 sequence (DNA): TGTGCCAGCAGTTACTCGAAGGGAGGCGAGCAGTACGTC.

This clonotype occurred once. A much larger clone differs by one base, so this may be a read error. J is TRBJ2-6 and V is TRBV7-6, with D possibly TRBD1 on 5 matching bases. The V end lost 10 bases, the J end lost 0 bases, and 13 bases lay between the germline ends. The CDR3 length is 15 residues. From germline, CDR1 is SGHVS and CDR2 FNYEAQ. This CDR3 is CANRNVDSGANVLTF. As DNA, the CDR3 is TGTGCCAACAGGAACGTTGACTCTGGGGCCAACGTCCTGACTTTC.

The chain joins TRBV29-1 to TRBJ1-2; TRBD1 matches at 8 bases. Germline V CDR1 and CDR2: SQVTM, ANQGSEA. The junction had 9 bases not matched to a gene; V was cut back by 7 bases and J by 8 bases. The CDR3 consists of 12 residues. The CDR3 DNA sequence: TGCAGCGCCCCGACAGGGGCTGGCGGCTACACCTTC. Translation gives CSAPTGAGGYTF.

This clonotype was seen a few times. The chain couples TRBV11-2 to TRBJ2-1, with TRBD1 as a possible D gene (6 bases). V lost 5 bases to trimming and J lost 4 bases, with 15 bases between them. Germline V gene sequence: CDR1 SGHAT, CDR2 FQNNGV. The CDR3 runs 15 residues. The CDR3 sequence is CASSPSGAKYNEQFF. The DNA of the CDR3 is TGTGCCAGCAGCCCCTCAGGGGCGAAATACAATGAGCAGTTCTTC. Full variable domain (remainder filled in from reference TRBV11-2 and TRBJ2-1): EAGVAQSPRYKIIEKRQSVAFWCNPISGHATLYWYQQILGQGPKLLIQFQNNGVVDDSQLPKDRFSAERLKGVDSTLKIQPAKLEDSAVYLCASSPSGAKYNEQFFGPGTRLTVL.

This clonotype showed up just a few times. The chain employs TRBV6-6 and TRBJ1-1; no clear D. Germline-derived CDR1 and CDR2 are MNHNY and SVGAGI (reference sequence). The CDR3 spans 15 residues. Between the trimmed V and J ends, which lost 5 bases and 3 bases, there was a span of 16 bases. CDR3 DNA: TGTGCCAGCAGTGACTTTTTTAACGGAGACACTGAAGCTTTCTTT. It codes for CASSDFFNGDTEAFF.

The chain joins TRBV7-6 to TRBJ1-3; the D gene is possibly TRBD1 (5 bases). V was pared by 4 bases and J by 1 base, with 14 bases between. Germline CDR1 reads SGHVS; CDR2 reads FNYEAQ. This CDR3 spans 16 amino acids. CDR3 sequence: CASSSPLGASGNTIYF. CDR3 in DNA: TGTGCCAGCAGCTCTCCGCTAGGGGCGTCTGGAAACACCATATATTTT.

This clonotype was seen more than once but under ten times. The CDR3 protein is CASSFPPGLRQETQYF. The CDR3 nucleotides are TGTGCCAGCAGCTTCCCCCCGGGACTACGCCAAGAGACCCAGTACTTC. The chain links TRBV7-8 to TRBJ2-5; 7 bases are shared with TRBD2. The CDR3 has 16 amino acids. V lost 3 bases and J lost 1; bases outside the gene matches: 8. Germline loops: CDR1 SGHVS, CDR2 FQNEAQ.

At least ten counts were recorded for this clonotype. V usage is TRBV7-8 and J usage is TRBJ1-5; 8 bases fit TRBD1. In germline, CDR1 is SGHVS, CDR2 FQNEAQ. The CDR3 is made up of 14 amino acids. The junction had 5 bases not matched to a gene; V was cut back by 4 bases and J by 6 bases. CDR3 DNA sequence: TGTGCCAGCAGCTGGACAGGGATTTTTCAGCCCCAGCATTTT. Protein: CASSWTGIFQPQHF.

This clonotype was observed a single time. V is TRBV7-9 and J is TRBJ2-2; 7 nucleotides match TRBD1. CDR3 length equals 15 residues. V gave up 3 bases and J gave up 4 bases; unmatched junction bases: 5. In germline, CDR1 is SEHNR, CDR2 FQNEAQ (reference sequence). The CDR3 here is CASSFLPGGTGELFF. CDR3 DNA sequence: TGTGCCAGCAGCTTCCTCCCAGGGGGCACCGGGGAGCTGTTTTTT.

The table lists this clonotype with a few counts. This chain links TRBV6-5 with TRBJ2-3, with 13 bases that match TRBD2. Germline loops: CDR1 MNHEY, CDR2 SVGAGI. Trimming removed 4 bases from V and 1 base from J; junction bases left unmatched: 8. This CDR3 is 18 amino acids long. The CDR3 nucleotides are TGTGCCAGCAGTTGGGGGACTAGCGGGGAAGCTGGCACAGATACGCAGTATTTT. Translation: CASSWGTSGEAGTDTQYF.